The sequence of this TCR beta chain was determined in a study of CD8+ T cells in alopecia areata (dated by TCRdb to 2017 to 2018). In the study overall: The treated patients, all with moderate-to-severe alopecia areata, were enrolled in an open-label pilot trial of oral tofacitinib given at 5 to 10 mg twice daily. TCRbeta CDR3 regions were amplified by immunoSEQ multiplex PCR with 35 Vbeta forward and 13 Jbeta reverse primers. In humans, TCRbeta sequencing was performed on scalp tissue and on sorted CD4+ and CD8+ peripheral blood T cells from healthy controls and from patients with patchy or totalis/universalis alopecia areata. In both human patients and the C3H/HeJ mouse model, the study applied high-throughput TCRbeta sequencing to look at T cell clonal expansion in alopecia areata. Scalp clonality was compared across normal scalp (n=4), patchy alopecia areata scalp (n=8), and alopecia totalis/universalis scalp (n=8). RNA came from the PAXgene miRNA kit for fixed scalp, the miRNeasy kit for PBMCs, and the RNeasy kit for mouse skin. Biopsies were taken from tofacitinib-treated patients at baseline and again at 4 and 24 weeks into treatment, and several of those patients also had a later scalp biopsy. Patients received tofacitinib for 6 to 18 months and were then followed off drug for 6 months to check for delayed response and recurrence. Overall study outcomes, separate from this receptor: Higher clonality and more expanded CD8+ clones were observed in lesional scalp than in normal scalp, particularly in alopecia totalis/universalis, a finding suggestive of antigenic drive. TCR sequences shared between patients were less clear than in mice, possibly partly because of HLA diversity in the patient population. Resident alphabeta T cells in normal human skin are also sequenced, complicating scalp TCR repertoire analysis, unlike mouse skin dominated by gammadelta T cells.

Explained via the paper, the time point label denotes: baseline before oral tofacitinib. Peripheral blood and lesional scalp punch biopsies were obtained from patients with alopecia areata. PBMCs were separated by density centrifugation and stained for CD3, CD4 and CD8, after which CD4+ and CD8+ T cells were sorted on a FACSAria. The library was prepared using the immunoSEQ multiplex PCR assay. To provide template for TCR sequencing, every sample had RNA extracted and reverse transcribed into cDNA. First-strand cDNA was synthesized using SuperScript III with a 2:1 mix of oligo-dT and random hexamers. Amplification bias was assessed with a synthetic immune receptor repertoire, and residual bias was removed computationally. The study's own analysis went as follows. Raw reads were preprocessed to remove errors, and CDR3 was defined by IMGT conventions from the conserved cysteine to phenylalanine. Clonality was computed by normalizing Shannon entropy by log2 of the number of productive unique TCRs and subtracting the result from 1. CD4 or CD8 identity of scalp clones was inferred by cross-referencing scalp TCRbeta sequences with sorted blood CD4 and CD8 repertoires. TCRdb took over this immuneACCESS table, retaining in-frame rearrangements with V and J assigned. Such tables are incomplete; in checked studies, under half of the missing clones stem from an unresolved V gene, and the remainder is unexplained. V, J and clone size are those of that table, while D and trimming were read from the DNA. The sample has fewer than 200,000 clones on record, around 50% of them singletons. The top ten hold under 15% of the sample.

Its CDR3 holds 13 amino acids, cysteine through phenylalanine. CDR3 DNA is the only sequence kept; it has 39 bases, read in frame from the first base. According to the germline V gene (reference sequence), CDR1 reads MNHEY and CDR2 reads SMNVEV. V ends up 4 bases short and J 5 bases short, with an unmatched junction base count of 4. To note about this clone: The antigen it binds to is not known. Per-base quality was not reported, and no clone a single base away is much larger than it.

The chain joins TRBV27 to TRBJ2-5, and 7 junctional nucleotides match TRBD2. The receptor was derived from a human donor with alopecia areata. Source: CD4+ T cells sorted from blood, taken at week 0. The CDR3 has the sequence CASSSGRGETQYF. Here is the DNA: TGTGCCAGCAGTTCTGGGCGGGGGGAGACCCAGTACTTC.